The subject of this entry is one T cell receptor beta chain. The antigen remains undetermined. Between the trimmed V and J ends, which lost 1 base and 4 bases, there was a span of 16 bases. The germline V gene encodes CDR1 SGHVS and CDR2 FQNEAQ. CDR3 length: 16 residues. The immunoSEQ assay was v3. Libraries were sequenced to some 2 million read pairs (survey) or 5-6 million (deep). Assay used: immunoSEQ multiplex PCR; TCRdb lists only in-frame clones, some missing. The data contain about 59,000 clones, roughly 70% of them seen just once; the ten biggest clones take up 1.8%. The source of the sample is a study of TIL therapy for anti-PD-1-resistant metastatic lung cancer. Study background: Median patient age was approximately 59, ranging roughly 38-75 years. Tumors carried a median about 1.5 non-synonymous mutations per megabase. Whole-study findings and limits: Patients were highly selected, enriched for treatment-naive, never-smoker and oncogene-addicted cases.

Time point indicated: pre-treatment sample, taken before nivolumab and TIL therapy. The chain recombines TRBV7-8 with TRBJ1-2, with a tentative D call TRBD1 (6 bases). Specimen: blood, collected at baseline. This clonotype originated in a person between 30 and 80 years old with non-small cell lung cancer. The CDR3 bases are TGTGCCAGCAGCTTAGATTCGGCAGGGGAGACCTATGGCTACACCTTC. Amino acids: CASSLDSAGETYGYTF.